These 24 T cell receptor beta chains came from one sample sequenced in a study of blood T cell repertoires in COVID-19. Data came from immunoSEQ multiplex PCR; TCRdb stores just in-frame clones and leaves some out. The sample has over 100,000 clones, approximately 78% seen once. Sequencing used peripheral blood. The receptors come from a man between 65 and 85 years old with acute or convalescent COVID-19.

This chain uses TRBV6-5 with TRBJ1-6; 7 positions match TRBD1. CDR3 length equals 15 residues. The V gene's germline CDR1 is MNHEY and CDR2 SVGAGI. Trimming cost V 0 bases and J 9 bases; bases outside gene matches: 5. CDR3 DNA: TGTGCCAGCAGTTACTCGCCGACAGGGTCTTCACCCCTCCACTTT. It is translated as CASSYSPTGSSPLHF.

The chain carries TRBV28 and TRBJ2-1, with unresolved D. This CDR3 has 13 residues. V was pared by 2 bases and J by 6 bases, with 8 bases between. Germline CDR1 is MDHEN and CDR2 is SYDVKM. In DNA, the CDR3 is TGTGCCAGCAGTTTACCCAGGCGCAATGAGCAGTTCTTC. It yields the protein CASSLPRRNEQFF.

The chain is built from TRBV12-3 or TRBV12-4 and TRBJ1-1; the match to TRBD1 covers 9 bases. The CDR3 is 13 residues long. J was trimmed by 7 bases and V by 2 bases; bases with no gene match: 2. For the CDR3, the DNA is TGTGCCAGCAGTTTAACAGGGGGCGTTGAAGCTTTCTTT. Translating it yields CASSLTGGVEAFF.

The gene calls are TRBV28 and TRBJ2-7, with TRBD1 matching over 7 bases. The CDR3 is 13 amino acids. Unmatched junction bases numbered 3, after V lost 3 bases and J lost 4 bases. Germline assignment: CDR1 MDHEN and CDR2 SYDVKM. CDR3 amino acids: CASSFLQGYEQYF. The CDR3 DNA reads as TGTGCCAGCAGTTTTTTACAGGGGTACGAGCAGTACTTC.

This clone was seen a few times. CDR3 DNA sequence: TGTGCCAGCAGTCCACTGACTAGCGGCTCCTACAATGAGCAGTTCTTC. Its translation: CASSPLTSGSYNEQFF. V and J are TRBV28 and TRBJ2-1; 9 bases map to TRBD2. Germline lookup yields CDR1 MDHEN and CDR2 SYDVKM. V lost 5 bases, J lost 0 bases, and 5 bases stayed unmatched. The length of the CDR3 is 16 residues.

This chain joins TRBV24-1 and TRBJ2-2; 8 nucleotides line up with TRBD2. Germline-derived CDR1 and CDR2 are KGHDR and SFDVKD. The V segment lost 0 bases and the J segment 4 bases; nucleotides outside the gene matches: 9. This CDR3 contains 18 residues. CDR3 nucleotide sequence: TGTGCCACCAGTGATTTGTCTAGCGGGTGGACGGGCACCGGGGAGCTGTTTTTT. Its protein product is CATSDLSSGWTGTGELFF.

The CDR3 DNA is TGCGCCAGCAGCTTGGAAGCAGGGGTCGAGCAGTACTTC. Translated: CASSLEAGVEQYF. The gene calls are TRBV5-1 and TRBJ2-7; possible D gene TRBD1, 6 bases. The V gene's germline CDR1 is SGHRS and CDR2 YFSETQ. The CDR3 is made up of 13 amino acids. The V end lost 0 bases, the J end lost 6 bases, and 10 bases lay between the germline ends.

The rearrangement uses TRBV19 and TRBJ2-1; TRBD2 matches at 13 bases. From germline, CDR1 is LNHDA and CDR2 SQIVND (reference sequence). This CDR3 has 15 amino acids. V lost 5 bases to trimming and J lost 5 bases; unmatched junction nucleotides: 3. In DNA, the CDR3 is TGTGCCAGTAGTGGAGGGACTAGCGGGAACAATGAGCAGTTCTTC. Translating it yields CASSGGTSGNNEQFF. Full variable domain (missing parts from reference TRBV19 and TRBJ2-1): DGGITQSPKYLFRKEGQNVTLSCEQNLNHDAMYWYRQDPGQGLRLIYYSQIVNDFQKGDIAEGYSVSREKKESFPLTVTSAQKNPTAFYLCASSGGTSGNNEQFFGPGTRLTVL.

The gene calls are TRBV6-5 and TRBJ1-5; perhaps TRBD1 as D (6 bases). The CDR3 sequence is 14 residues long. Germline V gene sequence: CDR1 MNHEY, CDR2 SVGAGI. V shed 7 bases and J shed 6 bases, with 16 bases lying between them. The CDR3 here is CASTPQGLSQPQHF. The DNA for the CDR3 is TGTGCCAGCACCCCACAGGGATTGAGTCAGCCCCAGCATTTT.

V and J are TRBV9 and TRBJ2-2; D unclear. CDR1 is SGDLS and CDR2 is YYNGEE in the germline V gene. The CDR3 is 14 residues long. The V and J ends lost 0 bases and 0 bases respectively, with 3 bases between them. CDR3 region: CASSVATNTGELFF. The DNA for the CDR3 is TGTGCCAGCAGCGTAGCAACGAACACCGGGGAGCTGTTTTTT. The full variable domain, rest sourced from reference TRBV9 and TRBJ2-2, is DSGVTQTPKHLITATGQRVTLRCSPRSGDLSVYWYQQSLDQGLQFLIQYYNGEERAKGNILERFSAQQFPDLHSELNLSSLELGDSALYFCASSVATNTGELFFGEGSRLTVL.

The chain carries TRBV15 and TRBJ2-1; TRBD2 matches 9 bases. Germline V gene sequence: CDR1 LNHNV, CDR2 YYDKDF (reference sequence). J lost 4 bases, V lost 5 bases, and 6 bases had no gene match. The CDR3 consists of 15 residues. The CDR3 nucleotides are TGTGCCACCAGCGGGGGGGGACTAGCTTACAATGAGCAGTTCTTC. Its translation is CATSGGGLAYNEQFF.

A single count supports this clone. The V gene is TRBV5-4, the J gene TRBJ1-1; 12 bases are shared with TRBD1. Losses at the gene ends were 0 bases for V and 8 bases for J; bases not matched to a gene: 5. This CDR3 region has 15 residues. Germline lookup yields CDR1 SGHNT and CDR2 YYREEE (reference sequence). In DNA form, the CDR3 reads TGTGCCAGCAGCTTGGCGGGACAGGGGGCGAGGGAAGCTTTCTTT. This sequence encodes CASSLAGQGAREAFF.

In DNA form, the CDR3 reads TGTGCCAGCAGCGAAGGGGGCTACGAGCAGTACTTC. Protein: CASSEGGYEQYF. The chain links TRBV12-3 or TRBV12-4 to TRBJ2-7; maybe TRBD1 (6 bases). Trimming pared 6 bases from V and 3 bases from J, leaving 9 bases between. This CDR3 is built from 12 residues.

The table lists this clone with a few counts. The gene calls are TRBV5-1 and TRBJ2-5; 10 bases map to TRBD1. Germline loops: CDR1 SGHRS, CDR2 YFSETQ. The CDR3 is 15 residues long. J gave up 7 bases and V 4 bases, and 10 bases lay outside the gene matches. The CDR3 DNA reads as TGCGCCAGCAGCCCGGAGGGGCGGACAGGGGGGACCCAGTACTTC. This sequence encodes CASSPEGRTGGTQYF.

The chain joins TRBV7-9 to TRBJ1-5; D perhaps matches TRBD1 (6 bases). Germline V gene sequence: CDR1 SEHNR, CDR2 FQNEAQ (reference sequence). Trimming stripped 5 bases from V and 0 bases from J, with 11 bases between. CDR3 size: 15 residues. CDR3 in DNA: TGTGCCAGCAGCGCCGGACAGCCTAGCAATCAGCCCCAGCATTTT. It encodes CASSAGQPSNQPQHF.

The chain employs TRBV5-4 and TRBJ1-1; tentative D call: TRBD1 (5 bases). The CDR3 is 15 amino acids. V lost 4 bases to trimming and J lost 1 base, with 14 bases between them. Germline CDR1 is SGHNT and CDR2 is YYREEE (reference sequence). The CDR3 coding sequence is TGTGCCAGCAGCAATGTTGTCAGGGAGAACACTGAAGCTTTCTTT. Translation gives CASSNVVRENTEAFF.

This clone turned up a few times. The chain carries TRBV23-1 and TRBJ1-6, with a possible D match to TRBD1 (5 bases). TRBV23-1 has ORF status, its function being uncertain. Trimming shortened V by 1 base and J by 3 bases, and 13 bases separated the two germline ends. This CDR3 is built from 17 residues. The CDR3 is CASSQFERGVYNSPLHF. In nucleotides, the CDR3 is TGCGCCAGCAGTCAATTTGAAAGGGGCGTCTATAATTCACCCCTCCACTTT.

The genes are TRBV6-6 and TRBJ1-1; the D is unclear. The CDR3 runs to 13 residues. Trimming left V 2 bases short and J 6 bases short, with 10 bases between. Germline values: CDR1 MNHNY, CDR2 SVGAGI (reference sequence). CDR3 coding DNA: TGTGCCAGCAGTTACCGGCAGGCCGCTGAAGCTTTCTTT. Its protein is CASSYRQAAEAFF.

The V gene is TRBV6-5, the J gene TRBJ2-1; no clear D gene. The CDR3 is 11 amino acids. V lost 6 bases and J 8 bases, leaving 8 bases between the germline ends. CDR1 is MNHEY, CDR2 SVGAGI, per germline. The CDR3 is CASSRLHEQFF. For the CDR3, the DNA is TGTGCCAGCAGCCGACTTCATGAGCAGTTCTTC.

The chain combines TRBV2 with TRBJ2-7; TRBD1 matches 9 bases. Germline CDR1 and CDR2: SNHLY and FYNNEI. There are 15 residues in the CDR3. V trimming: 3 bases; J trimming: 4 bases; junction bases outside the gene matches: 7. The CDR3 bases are TGTGCCAGCAGTGATCCGGGACAGGGACCTTACGAGCAGTACTTC. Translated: CASSDPGQGPYEQYF. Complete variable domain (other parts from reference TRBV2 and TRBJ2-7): EPEVTQTPSHQVTQMGQEVILRCVPISNHLYFYWYRQILGQKVEFLVSFYNNEISEKSEIFDDQFSVERPDGSNFTLKIRSTKLEDSAMYFCASSDPGQGPYEQYFGPGTRLTVT.

CDR3 residues: CAYSAKDRGRLYGYTF. DNA of the CDR3: TGTGCCTACTCAGCAAAGGACAGGGGACGGCTCTATGGCTACACCTTC. The J gene is TRBJ1-2, the V gene TRBV30; 9 bases are a match to TRBD1. The CDR3 length is 16 residues. Germline V gives CDR1 GTSNPN, CDR2 SVGIG (reference sequence). V shed 7 bases, J shed 4 bases, and the junction held 16 bases outside the gene matches.

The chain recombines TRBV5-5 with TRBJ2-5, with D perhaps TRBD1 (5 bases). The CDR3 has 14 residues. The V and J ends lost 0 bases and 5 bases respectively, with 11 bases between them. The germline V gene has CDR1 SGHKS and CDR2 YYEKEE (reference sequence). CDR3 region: CASSLAGLGETQYF. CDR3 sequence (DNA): TGTGCCAGCAGCTTGGCAGGGCTAGGCGAGACCCAGTACTTC.

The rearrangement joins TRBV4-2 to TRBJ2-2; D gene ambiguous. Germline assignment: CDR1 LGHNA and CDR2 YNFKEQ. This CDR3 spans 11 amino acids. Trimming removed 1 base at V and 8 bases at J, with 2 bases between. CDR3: CASSQAGELFF. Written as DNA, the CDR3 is TGTGCCAGCAGCCAAGCGGGGGAGCTGTTTTTT.

CDR3 sequence: CASSQDPVAGSTDTQYF. The CDR3 DNA sequence: TGTGCCAGCAGCCAAGATCCAGTGGCGGGGAGCACAGATACGCAGTATTTT. The J gene is TRBJ2-3, the V gene TRBV3-1 (or the pseudogene TRBV3-2); possibly TRBD2 for D (6 bases). CDR3 length equals 17 residues. Looked up from germline, CDR1 is LGHDT and CDR2 is YNNKEL (reference sequence). The ends were cut back, 0 bases at V and 0 bases at J, with 13 bases in the middle.